This T cell receptor (beta chain) appears in the sequencing data of a study of OX40 agonist ivuxolimab in advanced cancers. Overall study: Ivuxolimab was administered intravenously to patients at 0.01 to 10 mg/kg every 2 weeks. Therapy given before enrollment (anti-PD-1, anti-PD-L1 or anti-CTLA-4) was allowed, and 35% to 45% had some. Among those enrolled, mean age was 60 years (range roughly 20 to 79) and approximately 83% were male.

The assay was immunoSEQ multiplex PCR, and TCRdb's table has in-frame clones only and misses some. This sample has about 81,000 clones; 85% occur once, and the top ten carry 0.2% to 0.25%. The CDR3 extends over 16 amino acids. Trimming shortened V by 5 bases and J by 6 bases, and 19 bases separated the two germline ends. Germline-derived CDR1 and CDR2 are SGHTA and FQGNSA. This sequence was found in an adult with an advanced solid tumor such as melanoma, head and neck, liver or kidney cancer. The V gene is TRBV7-2, the J gene TRBJ2-2, with a tentative D call TRBD2 (6 bases). This specimen consisted of CD4+ or CD8+ T cells sorted from blood, obtained in a trial of the OX40 agonist ivuxolimab. Written as DNA, the CDR3 is TGTGCCAGCAGCGTCACTCGAACGCGCGGGGCCGGGGAGCTGTTTTTT. It specifies CASSVTRTRGAGELFF. Combining the CDR3 with reference TRBV7-2 and TRBJ2-2 gives the whole variable domain GAGVSQSPSNKVTEKGKDVELRCDPISGHTALYWYRQSLGQGLEFLIYFQGNSAPDKSGLPSDRFSAERTGGSVSTLTIQRTQQEDSAVYLCASSVTRTRGAGELFFGEGSRLTVL.